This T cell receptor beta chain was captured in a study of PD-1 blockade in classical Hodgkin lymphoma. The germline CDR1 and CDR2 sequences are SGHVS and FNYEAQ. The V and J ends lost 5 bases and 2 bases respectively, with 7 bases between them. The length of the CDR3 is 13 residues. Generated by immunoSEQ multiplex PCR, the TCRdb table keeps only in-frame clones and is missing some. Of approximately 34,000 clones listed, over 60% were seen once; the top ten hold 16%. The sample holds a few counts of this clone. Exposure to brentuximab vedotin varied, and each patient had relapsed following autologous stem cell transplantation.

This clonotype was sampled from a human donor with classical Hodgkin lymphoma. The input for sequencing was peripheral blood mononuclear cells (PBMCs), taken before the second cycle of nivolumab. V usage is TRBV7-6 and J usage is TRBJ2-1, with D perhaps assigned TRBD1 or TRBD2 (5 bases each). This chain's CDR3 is CASSPGPYNEQFF. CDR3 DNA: TGTGCCAGCAGCCCGGGACCCTACAATGAGCAGTTCTTC.